This is a list of T cell receptor beta chains from one sample in a study of spatial heterogeneity in lung cancer. TCRdb reanalysed the 5' RACE reads using MiXCR and keeps one entry per CDR3 protein. Counted here are roughly 2,000 distinct CDR3 sequences, around 17% occurring once; the ten biggest clones make up approximately 59%. The sample consisted of PBMCs, taken at surgery. The receptors shown here come from a male donor with early-stage non-small cell lung cancer. The CDR3 runs from the conserved cysteine through the conserved F or W. A D gene is named only where the DNA matches it firmly. Rows give clone size only sometimes, using once, few, many, or a class for an expanded clone.

abundance	d_gene	j_gene	v_gene	CDR3nt	CDR3aa
many	.	TRBJ2-4	TRBV23-1	TGCGCCAGCAACGTCATAAATAGGCACATTCAGTACTTC	CASNVINRHIQYF
few	TRBD2	TRBJ2-1	TRBV28	TGTGCCAGCAGTTTATGGGCTCTCGGCGGGGGTTCCAATGAGCAGTTCTTC	CASSLWALGGGSNEQFF
many	.	TRBJ2-7	TRBV7-9	TGTGCCAGCAGCCCAGCCCGAGGGAATCACTACGAGCAGTACTTC	CASSPARGNHYEQYF
many	TRBD1	TRBJ1-5	TRBV28	TGTGCCAGCAGTCAGGACAGGGTGGGTCAGCCCCAGCATTTT	CASSQDRVGQPQHF
many	.	TRBJ2-5	TRBV11-3	TGTGCCAGCAGTCGAGGGGGGATGAACCAAGAGACCCAGTACTTC	CASSRGGMNQETQYF
.	.	TRBJ1-6	TRBV28	TGTGCCAGCAGTTTACCGCGGGGCAGTTTGAGCTTT	CASSLPRGSLSF
.	.	TRBJ2-5	TRBV6-5	TGTGCCAGCAGTTTGCAAGAGACCCAGTACTTC	CASSLQETQYF
many	TRBD1	TRBJ1-4	TRBV4-2	TGTGCCAGCAGCCAACAAGGTGGGGACAGGGATTTCGGTGAAAAACTGTTTTTT	CASSQQGGDRDFGEKLFF
many	.	TRBJ2-2	TRBV18	TGTGCCAGCTCCGGGACCGGCTACGATAACACCGGGGAGCTGTTTTTT	CASSGTGYDNTGELFF
many	.	TRBJ2-6	TRBV19	TGTGCCAGTACCCCGAGGATGTTATCTGGGGCCAACGTCCTGACTTTC	CASTPRMLSGANVLTF
many	.	TRBJ1-1	TRBV28	TGTGCCAGCAGGAGGGGGGAGGGCACTGAAGCTTTCTTT	CASRRGEGTEAFF
.	TRBD1	TRBJ2-3	TRBV10-3	TGTGCCATCAGTCCGGGACAGAAAACTAGCACAGATACGCAGTATTTT	CAISPGQKTSTDTQYF
medium-sized	.	TRBJ1-5	TRBV12-3/TRBV12-4	TGTGCCAGCAGTTGGGGCCCCGGCAATCAGCCCCAGCATTTT	CASSWGPGNQPQHF
many	.	TRBJ1-1	TRBV19	TGTGCCAGTAGGAGGGAAAGAGGGTTACGGGACACTGAAGCTTTCTTT	CASRRERGLRDTEAFF
medium-sized	TRBD1	TRBJ2-7	TRBV5-1	TGCGCCAGCAGCCTTCGACAGGGGGCCGACGAGCAGTACTTC	CASSLRQGADEQYF
medium-sized	TRBD1	TRBJ1-6	TRBV7-9	TGTGCCAGCAGCTCCCACGATAGGACAGGGAAGGCGTCACCCCTCCACTTT	CASSSHDRTGKASPLHF
medium-sized	TRBD2	TRBJ2-1	TRBV6-2/TRBV6-3	TGTGCCAGCAGTTACTACCTAGCGGGGATCGACAATGAGCAGTTCTTC	CASSYYLAGIDNEQFF
many	.	TRBJ2-2	TRBV7-9	TGTGCCAGCAGCTCGTGGGTGTTCACCGGGGAGCTGTTTTTT	CASSSWVFTGELFF
medium-sized	.	TRBJ1-6	TRBV28	TGTGCCGGCCGCCAGGCGATTAATTCACCCCTCCACTTT	CAGRQAINSPLHF
many	.	TRBJ2-1	TRBV5-4	TGTGCCAGCAGCTTGTTTGTCTCGACCTACAATGAGCAGTTCTTC	CASSLFVSTYNEQFF
.	.	TRBJ1-4	TRBV18	TGTGCCAGCTCACCACGTTCCTCCGGAGGGACGGGAAATGAAAAACTGTTTTTT	CASSPRSSGGTGNEKLFF
.	.	TRBJ1-1	TRBV25-1	TGTGCCAGCAGTGAACAGGGGAGGGACACTGAAGCTTTCTTT	CASSEQGRDTEAFF
few	.	TRBJ2-7	TRBV2	TGTGCCAGCTCCGGGACGACGTCCTACGAGCAGTACTTC	CASSGTTSYEQYF
medium-sized	.	TRBJ2-7	TRBV29-1	TGCAGCGCCAATAAAGATTCCTACGAGCAGTACTTC	CSANKDSYEQYF
medium-sized	.	TRBJ1-5	TRBV23-1	.	CARRTGTISPSIF
medium-sized	.	TRBJ2-3	TRBV25-1	TGTGCCAGCAGTGTGGGGGACAACACAGATACGCAGTATTTT	CASSVGDNTDTQYF
.	.	TRBJ1-5	TRBV18	TGTGCCAGCTCACCAGGGAATCAGCCCCAGCATTTT	CASSPGNQPQHF
medium-sized	.	TRBJ2-3	TRBV7-2	TGTGCCAGCAGCCTAAACCTTCCAGATACGCAGTATTTT	CASSLNLPDTQYF
medium-sized	.	TRBJ1-3	TRBV7-8	TGTGCCAGCAGCTTAGGGGGGCGGAGGGAGAACACCATATATTTT	CASSLGGRRENTIYF
.	.	TRBJ1-2	TRBV27	TGTGCCAGCAGTACCACCAGGGGAGCAGCTAACTATGGCTACACCTTC	CASSTTRGAANYGYTF
.	TRBD2	TRBJ2-1	TRBV12-3/TRBV12-4	TGTGCCAGCAGTTTACGTGCTGGCCTAGCGGGAGCCCCCTCCTACAATGAGCAGTTCTTC	CASSLRAGLAGAPSYNEQFF
many	.	TRBJ2-1	TRBV9	TGTGCCAGCAGCGTAGAAGGTAGTCTCTATGAGCAGTTCTTC	CASSVEGSLYEQFF
.	.	TRBJ2-5	TRBV6-5	TGTGCCAGCAGTAAAGGGGGGAGCCAAGAGACCCAGTACTTC	CASSKGGSQETQYF
many	.	TRBJ2-1	TRBV20-1	TGCAGTGCAAAGACGGACAATGAGCAGTTCTTC	CSAKTDNEQFF
large	.	TRBJ2-7	TRBV28	TGTGCCAGCAGTTTGTTGCGGGGGCAAGGGTACGAGCAGTACTTC	CASSLLRGQGYEQYF
medium-sized	TRBD2	TRBJ2-7	TRBV5-1	TGCGCCAGCAGCTTGACTAGCGGGGCCAACGAGCAGTACTTC	CASSLTSGANEQYF
medium-sized	TRBD2	TRBJ2-7	TRBV7-6	TGTGCCAGCAGCTTAGGGACTAGCGGGGGGTCTTACGAGCAGTACTTC	CASSLGTSGGSYEQYF
.	.	TRBJ1-6	TRBV7-2	TGTGCCAGCAGCCGGAATAATTCACCCCTCCACTTT	CASSRNNSPLHF
medium-sized	.	TRBJ2-1	TRBV7-2	TGTGCCAGCAGCTTAGCGTTGGCGTCTGAGCAGTTCTTC	CASSLALASEQFF
medium-sized	.	TRBJ2-5	TRBV3-1	TGTGCCAGCAGCCAAGACCCAGGCAGGGAAGAGACCCAGTACTTC	CASSQDPGREETQYF
hyperexpanded	TRBD1	TRBJ2-2	TRBV7-9	TGTGCCAGCAGCTTACGACAGGGGGTTAACACCGGGGAGCTGTTTTTT	CASSLRQGVNTGELFF
many	.	TRBJ2-2	TRBV6-1	TGTGCCAGCAGTGAAGGGACAGTTAACACCGGGGAGCTGTTTTTT	CASSEGTVNTGELFF
.	TRBD2	TRBJ2-3	TRBV9	TGTGCCAGCAGCGCTAGCGGGAGGGCGGATACGCAGTATTTT	CASSASGRADTQYF
many	TRBD1	TRBJ2-3	TRBV12-5	TGTGCTAGCGCCACAGGGGGCATTGCAGATACGCAGTATTTT	CASATGGIADTQYF
few	TRBD1	TRBJ2-7	TRBV2	TGTGCCAGCAGTGGGGGGACAGTGAGGGGCGAGCAGTACTTC	CASSGGTVRGEQYF
medium-sized	TRBD2	TRBJ2-5	TRBV28	TGTGCCAGCAGGGGAGGGGTTGGGACCCAGTACTTC	CASRGGVGTQYF
.	TRBD1	TRBJ1-1	TRBV27	TGTGCCAGCTGCCCCGGTAGGACAGGGGTGAGGCTCACTGAAGCTTTCTTT	CASCPGRTGVRLTEAFF
medium-sized	.	TRBJ2-7	TRBV7-2	TGTGCCAGCAGCCCGGGGCGGAGGGGCTCCGAGCAGTACTTC	CASSPGRRGSEQYF
many	.	TRBJ1-1	TRBV12-3/TRBV12-4	TGTGCCAGCAGTTTAGATTTCTGGGGGTCAATTAGTACTGAAGCTTTCTTT	CASSLDFWGSISTEAFF
.	.	TRBJ2-7	TRBV3-1	TGTGCCAGCAGCCTCACCACCGGCGGGTCCAACGAGCAGTACTTC	CASSLTTGGSNEQYF
medium-sized	.	TRBJ2-2	TRBV5-1	TGCGCCAGCAGCTTGTGGAGCGGGACAGGGAACACCGGGGAGCTGTTTTTT	CASSLWSGTGNTGELFF
medium-sized	.	TRBJ1-2	TRBV5-4	TGTGCCAGCAGCTTGGCCGAGGTGGGGGGCGCATTTGGCTACACCTTC	CASSLAEVGGAFGYTF
large	.	TRBJ2-1	TRBV9	TGTGCCAGCAGCGTAGGAGTTAGAACGGGGACCTACAATGAGCAGTTCTTC	CASSVGVRTGTYNEQFF
many	TRBD1	TRBJ2-1	TRBV7-3	TGTGTCAGCAGCCCCGGGACAGGGAGAGGTCGGCAGTTCTTC	CVSSPGTGRGRQFF
.	TRBD1	TRBJ2-5	TRBV2	TGTGCCAGCAGTGAAGATAGGGACAGGCGAGAGACCCAGTACTTC	CASSEDRDRRETQYF